The 7 T cell receptor beta chains below were found in one sample sequenced in a study of blood T cell repertoires in COVID-19. The table came from immunoSEQ multiplex PCR; TCRdb's copy has only in-frame clones and leaves some out. The sample lists tens of thousands of clones, roughly nine tenths occurring once. Sequences were obtained from peripheral blood. The receptors were sampled from a male donor with acute or convalescent COVID-19.

This clone was observed a single time. The chain couples TRBV3-1 (or the pseudogene TRBV3-2) to TRBJ1-6; D perhaps matches TRBD1 (6 bases). Per the germline V gene, CDR1 is LGHDT and CDR2 is YNNKEL (reference sequence). V was clipped by 1 base and J by 13 bases, with 17 bases between them. The CDR3 contains 15 residues. CDR3 DNA: TGTGCCAGCAGCCAAGGGACAGTCGGCGTTTCCCCCCTCCACTTT. Protein: CASSQGTVGVSPLHF.

V and J are TRBV20-1 and TRBJ2-3; no clear D gene. CDR3 size: 12 residues. Per the germline V gene, CDR1 is DFQATT and CDR2 is SNEGSKA (reference sequence). Trimming took off 5 bases at V and 2 bases at J, with 8 bases between the two ends. The CDR3 region has the DNA TGCAGTGCTCGTGACCTCACAGATACGCAGTATTTT. Amino acid sequence: CSARDLTDTQYF.

This chain joins TRBV2 and TRBJ2-7; 8 positions match TRBD1. The CDR3 runs 13 residues. Germline V gives CDR1 SNHLY, CDR2 FYNNEI. J gave up 3 bases and V 4 bases, and 2 bases lay outside the gene matches. The CDR3, as DNA: TGTGCCAGCAGTGGAGGACAGGGCTACGAGCAGTACTTC. Translating it yields CASSGGQGYEQYF.

The V gene is TRBV5-4, the J gene TRBJ2-1, with TRBD1 matching over 10 bases. From germline, CDR1 is SGHNT and CDR2 YYREEE (reference sequence). This CDR3 has 15 amino acids. Germline trimming cut 4 bases from V and 6 bases from J; bases unmatched to any gene: 7. The CDR3 region is CASSTGTGESNEQFF. The CDR3, as DNA: TGTGCCAGCAGCACCGGGACAGGGGAGAGCAATGAGCAGTTCTTC.

This chain uses TRBV19 with TRBJ2-5, with no clear D. CDR1 and CDR2 (germline): LNHDA, SQIVND (reference sequence). With 0 bases removed from V and 3 bases from J, the gap between germline ends came to 5 bases. This CDR3 spans 13 amino acids. The DNA of the CDR3 is TGTGCCAGTAGTATAGACCCTGAAGAGACCCAGTACTTC. It codes for CASSIDPEETQYF.

The V call is TRBV5-1, the J call TRBJ2-1; tentative D call: TRBD1 (5 bases). From germline, CDR1 is SGHRS and CDR2 YFSETQ. The V and J ends lost 9 bases and 0 bases respectively, with 16 bases between them. CDR3 size: 15 residues. CDR3 in amino acids: CATAPGQISYNEQFF. CDR3 coding DNA: TGCGCCACCGCCCCAGGACAAATCTCCTACAATGAGCAGTTCTTC.

On this clone itself: Germline is not matched at one junction end, which may reflect a read error. The chain links TRBV19 to TRBJ1-1; D unresolved. CDR1 LNHDA and CDR2 SQIVND come from the germline V gene (reference sequence). The CDR3 loop spans 11 amino acids. CDR3 amino acids: CASSLNSEAFF. In DNA form, the CDR3 reads TGTGCCAGTAGTCTGAACTCTGAAGCTTTCTTT.